Below, 5 T cell receptor beta chains from the same sample are listed, as sequenced in a study of radiotherapy plus CTLA-4 blockade in lung cancer. Libraries were prepared by immunoSEQ multiplex PCR; TCRdb keeps only in-frame clonotypes and omits some of them. The table records about 60,000 clones, around 80% of them present only once. The input for sequencing was peripheral blood, taken from a patient treated with radiotherapy plus ipilimumab. These receptors originate from a human donor with non-small cell lung cancer who had a partial response to radiotherapy plus ipilimumab.

This clone was seen a single time. The chain uses TRBV4-3 and TRBJ2-3, with 8 bases fitting TRBD1. V shed 4 bases and J 0 bases; nucleotides not matched to a gene: 9. This CDR3 is 17 amino acids long. Germline lookup yields CDR1 LGHNA and CDR2 YSLEER. As DNA, the CDR3 is TGCGCCAGCAGCCCGAACCTCGGACAGGGTAGCACAGATACGCAGTATTTT. Its translation: CASSPNLGQGSTDTQYF.

J is TRBJ2-6 and V is TRBV6-1; 7 bases match TRBD1. This CDR3 spans 18 amino acids. Germline V gene data show CDR1 as MNHNS and CDR2 as SASEGT. With 4 bases clipped from V and 0 bases from J, the junction kept 9 bases outside the gene matches. CDR3 nucleotide sequence: TGTGCCAGCAGTGGGGACAGAAAACTCAGCTCTGGGGCCAACGTCCTGACTTTC. Translated, it gives CASSGDRKLSSGANVLTF.

This clone was detected a few times. In nucleotides, the CDR3 is TGTGCCAGCAGCCTTACGACAGGGTCCTACGAGCAGTACTTC. It encodes CASSLTTGSYEQYF. This sequence joins TRBV13 and TRBJ2-5; TRBD1 matches at 7 bases. The J call is uncertain, as TRBJ2-7 better fits the DNA end. CDR3 size: 14 residues. The germline V gene encodes CDR1 PRHDT and CDR2 FYEKMQ (reference sequence).

This chain uses TRBV20-1 with TRBJ2-5; 8 bases are shared with TRBD1. CDR3 length: 11 amino acids. Trimming removed 6 bases from V and 11 bases from J; junction bases left unmatched: 8. Germline V CDR1 and CDR2: DFQATT, SNEGSKA (reference sequence). The CDR3 reads CSALRGLEQYF. The CDR3 DNA sequence: TGCAGTGCCCTCAGGGGGCTGGAGCAGTACTTC.

The chain uses TRBV7-6 and TRBJ2-2; 9 bases agree with TRBD2. J lost 5 bases, V lost 4 bases, and 11 bases had no gene match. The CDR3 has 17 residues. Germline assignment: CDR1 SGHVS and CDR2 FNYEAQ. CDR3 DNA: TGTGCCAGCAGCTCACCTTTAGCGGGGGTTGGTACCGGGGAGCTGTTTTTT. Amino acids: CASSSPLAGVGTGELFF.